This TCR beta chain was recorded in a study of blood T cell repertoires in COVID-19. Study information: COVID-19 samples collected from the United States, Italy and Spain covered acute and convalescent phases. From T cells, B-cell-depleted T cells, or PBMCs came the material, which was cDNA or gDNA.

As originally analysed: Counts of nucleated cells, estimated from reference gene primer amplification, were obtained. TCRdb keeps only in-frame clones here, not all; method: immunoSEQ multiplex PCR. For V, J and clone size, that table is used; D and trimming come from the DNA. The sample gives under 300,000 clones, more than 65% of which show up once; 1.4% is in the top ten. This CDR3 spans 19 amino acids. Trimming took 0 bases from V and 6 from J; bases not matched to a gene: 16. Germline CDR1 LGHNA, CDR2 YNFKEQ. The receptor's source is a woman aged 35 to 49 who had recovered from COVID-19. The genes are TRBV4-2 and TRBJ1-2, with 10 positions matching TRBD1. The sequencing input was peripheral blood. The CDR3: CASSQDKGGDRGVEDGYTF. Written as DNA, the CDR3 is TGTGCCAGCAGCCAAGATAAGGGTGGGGACAGGGGAGTTGAGGATGGCTACACCTTC.